The sequence of this T cell receptor beta chain was determined in a study of T cell responses to AZD1222 COVID-19 vaccine. The CDR3 has 16 residues. CDR1 is SGHRS and CDR2 is YFSETQ in the germline V gene. Trimming took 0 bases from V and 6 from J; bases not matched to a gene: 4. The study's findings and limits: All repertoire sampling was performed exclusively after the peak T cell response. Donors were largely white British and mainly female; clonal diversity was possibly underestimated. Nearly half of the spike-specific TCRs reportedly recognize variant regions that carry no mutations. With dominance at 160-218 and 743-854, vaccine-associated CD4 TCRs spanned spike.

The protocol was immunoSEQ multiplex PCR, while the TCRdb copy is restricted to in-frame clones and leaves out a portion. The sample yields roughly 100,000 clones, 80% to 90% seen once. As to this clone: Antigen: not known.

The clonotype comes from an adult in good health. V is TRBV5-1 and J is TRBJ1-6; TRBD1 matches 9 bases. This specimen consisted of peripheral blood, obtained on day 0 of AZD1222 vaccination. CDR3 nucleotide sequence: TGCGCCAGCAGCTTGGGACAGGGGGTAGGTAATTCACCCCTCCACTTT. It translates to CASSLGQGVGNSPLHF.